Sequencing of this T cell receptor (beta chain) was carried out in a study of CD8+CD57+ T cells in acquired aplastic anemia. This clonotype was found a few times. Its specificity is unknown. Whoever was chosen for sequencing had shown CD8+CD57+ cell expansion by flow cytometry. Severe acquired aplastic anemia was present in every patient. TCR beta VDJ and CDR3 profiling used genomic DNA as template. In TCRdb, the reads were re-called with MiXCR into one record per CDR3 protein. This table has 200,000 to 250,000 distinct CDR3 sequences, 40% to 50% appearing once. This CDR3 spans 15 amino acids. Looked up from germline, CDR1 is MNHNY and CDR2 is SVGAGI (reference sequence). Trimming removed 6 bases at V and 0 bases at J, with 13 bases between. Study outcomes and limitations: Patients and controls had CD8+ Simpson's diversity values that were not significantly distinct. There were over 25 CD8+ CDR3 sequences that occurred in both patients and controls.

The V call is TRBV6-6, the J call TRBJ2-3; D possibly corresponds to TRBD2 (6 bases). Material: sorted CD4+, CD8+, or CD8+CD57+ T cells (not recorded which) from PBMCs. This TCR came from a human donor with aplastic anemia. In nucleotides, the CDR3 is TGTGCCAGCAGGAATAGCGGAACTAGCACAGATACGCAGTATTTT. This translates into CASRNSGTSTDTQYF.